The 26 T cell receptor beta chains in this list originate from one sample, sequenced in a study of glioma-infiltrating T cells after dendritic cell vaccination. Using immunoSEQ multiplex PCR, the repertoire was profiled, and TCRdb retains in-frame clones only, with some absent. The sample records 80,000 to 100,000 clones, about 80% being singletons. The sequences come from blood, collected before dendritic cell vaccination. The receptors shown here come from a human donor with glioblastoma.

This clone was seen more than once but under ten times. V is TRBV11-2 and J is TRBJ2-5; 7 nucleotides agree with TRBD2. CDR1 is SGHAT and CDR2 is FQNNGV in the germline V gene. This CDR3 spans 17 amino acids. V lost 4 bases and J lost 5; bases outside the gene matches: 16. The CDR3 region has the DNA TGTGCCAGCAGCTCCCTTCCGGGGGGTCCGAGCGAGGAGACCCAGTACTTC. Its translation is CASSSLPGGPSEETQYF.

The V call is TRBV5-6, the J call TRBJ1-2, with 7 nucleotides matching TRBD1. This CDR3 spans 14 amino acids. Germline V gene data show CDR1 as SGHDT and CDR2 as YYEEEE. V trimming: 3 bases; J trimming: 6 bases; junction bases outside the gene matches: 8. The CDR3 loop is CASSYGAGTDGYTF. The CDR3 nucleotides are TGTGCCAGCAGCTATGGGGCCGGGACAGATGGCTACACCTTC. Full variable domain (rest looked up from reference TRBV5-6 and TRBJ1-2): DAGVTQSPTHLIKTRGQQVTLRCSPKSGHDTVSWYQQALGQGPQFIFQYYEEEERQRGNFPDRFSGHQFPNYSSELNVNALLLGDSALYLCASSYGAGTDGYTFGSGTRLTVV.

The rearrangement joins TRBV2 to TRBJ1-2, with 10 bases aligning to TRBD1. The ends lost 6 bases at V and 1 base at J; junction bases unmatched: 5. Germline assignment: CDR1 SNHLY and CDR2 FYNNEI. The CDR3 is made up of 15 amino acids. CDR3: CASRGTGDVNYGYTF. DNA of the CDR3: TGTGCCAGCAGAGGGACAGGGGATGTTAACTATGGCTACACCTTC.

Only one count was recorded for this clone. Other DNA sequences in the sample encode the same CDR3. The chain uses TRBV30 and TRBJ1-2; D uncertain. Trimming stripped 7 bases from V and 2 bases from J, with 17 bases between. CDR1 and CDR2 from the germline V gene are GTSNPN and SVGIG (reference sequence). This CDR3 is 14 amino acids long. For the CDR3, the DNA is TGTGCCTCTTCCGCAGTTCATTCGAACTATGGCTACACCTTC. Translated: CASSAVHSNYGYTF.

In DNA form, the CDR3 reads TGCGCCAGCAGCCCGTCCGGGACTAGCGGGCCCAGCTCCTACAATGAGCAGTTCTTC. Translation gives CASSPSGTSGPSSYNEQFF. The V gene is TRBV4-1, the J gene TRBJ2-1; 12 bases match TRBD2. Germline values: CDR1 MGHRA, CDR2 YSYEKL. The CDR3 runs 19 residues. V trimming: 4 bases; J trimming: 0 bases; junction bases outside the gene matches: 10.

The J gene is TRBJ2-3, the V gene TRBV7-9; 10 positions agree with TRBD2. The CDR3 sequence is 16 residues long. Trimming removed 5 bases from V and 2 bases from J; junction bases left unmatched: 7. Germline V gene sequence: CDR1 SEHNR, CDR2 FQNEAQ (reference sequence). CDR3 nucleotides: TGTGCCAGCAGCCCCGGACTAGCGGTTAACACAGATACGCAGTATTTT. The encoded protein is CASSPGLAVNTDTQYF.

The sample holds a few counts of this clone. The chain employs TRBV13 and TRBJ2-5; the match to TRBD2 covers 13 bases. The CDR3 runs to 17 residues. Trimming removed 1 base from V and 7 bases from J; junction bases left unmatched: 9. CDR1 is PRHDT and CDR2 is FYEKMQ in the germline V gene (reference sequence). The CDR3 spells CASSLAGTSGKAATQYF. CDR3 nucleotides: TGTGCCAGCAGCTTAGCCGGGACTAGCGGGAAAGCGGCGACCCAGTACTTC.

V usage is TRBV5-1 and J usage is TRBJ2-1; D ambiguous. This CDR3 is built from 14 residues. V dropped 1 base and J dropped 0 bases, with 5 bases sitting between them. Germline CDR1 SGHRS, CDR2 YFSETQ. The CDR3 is CASSLLSSYNEQFF. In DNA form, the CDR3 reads TGCGCCAGCAGCTTGCTTTCCTCCTACAATGAGCAGTTCTTC.

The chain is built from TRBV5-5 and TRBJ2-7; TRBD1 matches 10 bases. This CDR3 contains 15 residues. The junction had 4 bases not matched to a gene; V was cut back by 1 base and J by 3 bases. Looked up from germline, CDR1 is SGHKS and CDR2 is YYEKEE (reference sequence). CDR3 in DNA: TGTGCCAGCAGCTTGTACGGACAGGGGGGCTACGAGCAGTACTTC. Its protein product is CASSLYGQGGYEQYF.

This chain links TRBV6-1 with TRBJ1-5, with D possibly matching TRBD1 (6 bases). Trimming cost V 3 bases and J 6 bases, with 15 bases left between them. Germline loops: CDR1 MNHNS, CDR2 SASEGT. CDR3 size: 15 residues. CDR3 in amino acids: CASSEGTFGFQPQHF. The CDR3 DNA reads TGTGCCAGCAGTGAGGGGACATTCGGGTTTCAGCCCCAGCATTTT.

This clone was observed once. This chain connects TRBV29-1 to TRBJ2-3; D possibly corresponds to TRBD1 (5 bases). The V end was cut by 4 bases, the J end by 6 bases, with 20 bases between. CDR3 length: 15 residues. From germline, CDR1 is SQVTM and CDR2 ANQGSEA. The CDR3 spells CSVVVRQGIGDTQYF. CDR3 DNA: TGCAGCGTTGTCGTCCGGCAGGGTATCGGGGATACGCAGTATTTT.

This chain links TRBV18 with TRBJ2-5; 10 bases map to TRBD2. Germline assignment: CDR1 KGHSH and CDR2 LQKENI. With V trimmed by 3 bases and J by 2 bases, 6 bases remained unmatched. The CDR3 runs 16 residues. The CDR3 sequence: CASSPRPSGGQETQYF. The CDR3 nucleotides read TGTGCCAGCTCACCTCGGCCTAGCGGGGGACAAGAGACCCAGTACTTC.

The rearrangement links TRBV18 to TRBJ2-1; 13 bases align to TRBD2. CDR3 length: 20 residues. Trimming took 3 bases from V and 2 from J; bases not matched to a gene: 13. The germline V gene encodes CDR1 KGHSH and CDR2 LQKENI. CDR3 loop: CASSPRLAGGLAGTYNEQFF. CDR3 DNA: TGTGCCAGCTCACCCCGACTAGCGGGGGGCCTAGCGGGGACCTACAATGAGCAGTTCTTC.

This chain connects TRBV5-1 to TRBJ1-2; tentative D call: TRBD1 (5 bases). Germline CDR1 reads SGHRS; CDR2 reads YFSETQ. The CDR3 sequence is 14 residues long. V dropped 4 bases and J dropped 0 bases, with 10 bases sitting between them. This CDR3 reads CASSPGISNYGYTF. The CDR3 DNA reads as TGCGCCAGCAGCCCAGGGATTTCTAACTATGGCTACACCTTC.

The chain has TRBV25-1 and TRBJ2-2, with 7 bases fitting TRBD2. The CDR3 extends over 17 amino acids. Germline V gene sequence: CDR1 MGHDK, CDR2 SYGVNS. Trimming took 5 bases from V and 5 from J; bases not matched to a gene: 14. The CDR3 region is CASSPHGSGLRTGELFF. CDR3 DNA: TGTGCCAGCAGTCCTCATGGTAGCGGGTTAAGAACCGGGGAGCTGTTTTTT.

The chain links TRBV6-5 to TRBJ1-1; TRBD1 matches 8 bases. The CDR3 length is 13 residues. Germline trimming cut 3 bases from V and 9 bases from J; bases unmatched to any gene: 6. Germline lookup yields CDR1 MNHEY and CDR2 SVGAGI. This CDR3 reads CASSYTDRVKAFF. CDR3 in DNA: TGTGCCAGCAGTTATACGGACAGGGTAAAAGCTTTCTTT.

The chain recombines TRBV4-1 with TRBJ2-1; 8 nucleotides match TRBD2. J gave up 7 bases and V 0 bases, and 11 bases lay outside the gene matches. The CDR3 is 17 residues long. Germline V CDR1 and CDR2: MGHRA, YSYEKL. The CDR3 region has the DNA TGCGCCAGCAGCCAAGATTTCGAGACGGGGGGGCGGAATGAGCAGTTCTTC. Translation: CASSQDFETGGRNEQFF.

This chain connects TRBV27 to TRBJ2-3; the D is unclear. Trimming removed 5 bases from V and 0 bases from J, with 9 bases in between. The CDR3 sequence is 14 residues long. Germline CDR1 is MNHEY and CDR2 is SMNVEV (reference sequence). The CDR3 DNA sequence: TGTGCCAGCAGTAGCCTCTTTAGCACAGATACGCAGTATTTT. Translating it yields CASSSLFSTDTQYF.

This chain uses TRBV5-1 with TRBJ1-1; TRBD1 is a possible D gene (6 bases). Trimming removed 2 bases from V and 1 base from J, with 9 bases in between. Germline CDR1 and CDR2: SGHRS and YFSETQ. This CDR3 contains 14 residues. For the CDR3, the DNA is TGCGCCAGCAGCTTCTCAGGGGAGAACACTGAAGCTTTCTTT. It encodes CASSFSGENTEAFF.

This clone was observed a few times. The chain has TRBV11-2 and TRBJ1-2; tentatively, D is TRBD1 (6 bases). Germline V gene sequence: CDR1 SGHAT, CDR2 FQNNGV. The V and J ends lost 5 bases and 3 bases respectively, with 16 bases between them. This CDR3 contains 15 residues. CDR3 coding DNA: TGTGCCAGCAGCCTTAGGGGGGGCTGGTACTATGGCTACACCTTC. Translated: CASSLRGGWYYGYTF.

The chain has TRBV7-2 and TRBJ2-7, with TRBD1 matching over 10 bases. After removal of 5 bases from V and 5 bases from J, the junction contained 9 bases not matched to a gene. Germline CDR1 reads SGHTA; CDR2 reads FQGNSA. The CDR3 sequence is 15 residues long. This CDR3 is CASSPPGTGDHEQYF. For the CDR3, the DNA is TGTGCCAGCAGCCCTCCGGGGACAGGGGACCACGAGCAGTACTTC.

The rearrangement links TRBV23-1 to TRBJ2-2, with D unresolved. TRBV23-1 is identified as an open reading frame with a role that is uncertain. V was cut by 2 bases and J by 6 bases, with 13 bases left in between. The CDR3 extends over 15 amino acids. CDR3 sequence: CASSQATREAGELFF. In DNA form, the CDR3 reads TGCGCCAGCAGTCAAGCTACTCGCGAAGCCGGGGAGCTGTTTTTT.

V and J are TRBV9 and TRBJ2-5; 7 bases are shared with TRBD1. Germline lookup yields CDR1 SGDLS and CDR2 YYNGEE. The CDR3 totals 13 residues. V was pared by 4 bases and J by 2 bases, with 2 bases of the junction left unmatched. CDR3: CASSRDRQETQYF. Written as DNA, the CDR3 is TGTGCCAGCAGCCGGGACAGACAAGAGACCCAGTACTTC.

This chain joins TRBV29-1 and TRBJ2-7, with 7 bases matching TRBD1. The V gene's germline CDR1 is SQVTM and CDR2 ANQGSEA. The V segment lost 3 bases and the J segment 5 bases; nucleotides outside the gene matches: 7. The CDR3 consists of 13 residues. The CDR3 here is CSVDGDRVHEQYF. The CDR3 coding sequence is TGCAGCGTTGATGGTGACAGGGTCCACGAGCAGTACTTC.

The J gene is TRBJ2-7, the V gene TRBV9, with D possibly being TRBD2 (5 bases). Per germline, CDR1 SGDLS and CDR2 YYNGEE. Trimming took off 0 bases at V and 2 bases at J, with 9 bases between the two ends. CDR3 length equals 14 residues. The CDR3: CASSVDDGTYEQYF. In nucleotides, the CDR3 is TGTGCCAGCAGCGTAGACGACGGGACCTACGAGCAGTACTTC.

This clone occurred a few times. The CDR3 loop is CATSRDSGQGADGYTF. CDR3 DNA sequence: TGTGCCACCAGCAGAGATTCGGGGCAGGGGGCTGATGGCTACACCTTC. The rearrangement links TRBV15 to TRBJ1-2, with 8 nucleotides matching TRBD1. Germline V gene data show CDR1 as LNHNV and CDR2 as YYDKDF (reference sequence). Trimming at V came to 0 bases and at J to 6 bases, leaving 9 bases not matched to a gene. The CDR3 has 16 amino acids.